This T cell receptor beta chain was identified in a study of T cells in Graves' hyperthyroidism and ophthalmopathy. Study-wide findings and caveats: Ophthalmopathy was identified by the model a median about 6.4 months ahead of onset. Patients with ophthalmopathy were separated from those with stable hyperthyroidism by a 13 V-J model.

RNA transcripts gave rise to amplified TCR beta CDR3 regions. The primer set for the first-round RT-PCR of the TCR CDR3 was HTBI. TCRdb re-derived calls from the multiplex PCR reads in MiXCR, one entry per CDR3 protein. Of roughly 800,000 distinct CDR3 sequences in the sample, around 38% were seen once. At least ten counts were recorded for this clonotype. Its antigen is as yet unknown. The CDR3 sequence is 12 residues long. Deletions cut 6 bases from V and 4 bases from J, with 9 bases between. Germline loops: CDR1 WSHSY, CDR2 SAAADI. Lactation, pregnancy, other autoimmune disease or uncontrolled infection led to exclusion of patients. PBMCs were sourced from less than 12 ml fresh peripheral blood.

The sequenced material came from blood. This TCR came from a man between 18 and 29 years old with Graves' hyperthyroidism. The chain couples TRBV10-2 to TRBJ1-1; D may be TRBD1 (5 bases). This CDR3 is CASSEGTTEAFF. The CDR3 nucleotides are TGCGCCAGCAGCGAAGGGACCACTGAAGCTTTCTTT.